The 32 T cell receptor beta chains below all came from one sample that was sequenced in a study of blood T cells in healthy people across ages. The authors ran a second PCR of about 6 to 11 cycles using a sample-barcoded 5' primer and a J-beta primer mix. TCRdb used MiXCR to reprocess the 5' RACE reads, holding one entry per CDR3 protein. The data show 1.6 million or so distinct CDR3 sequences, with roughly 30% seen just once and about 11% held by the top ten. Material: blood. Every receptor here comes from a woman between 25 and 40 years old in good health.

The chain has TRBV29-1 and TRBJ1-2; maybe TRBD1 (5 bases). The CDR3 runs to 14 residues. V was cut by 4 bases and J by 4 bases, with 16 bases left in between. Germline lookup yields CDR1 SQVTM and CDR2 ANQGSEA. DNA of the CDR3: TGCAGCGTTGTGGGACCCCCGGCGGGCTATGGCTACACCTTC. Encoded protein: CSVVGPPAGYGYTF.

In its sample, this clonotype was seen many times. V usage is TRBV6-6 and J usage is TRBJ2-3; a weak D match, TRBD2 (6 bases). The germline CDR1 and CDR2 sequences are MNHNY and SVGAGI (reference sequence). V was cut by 6 bases and J by 4 bases, with 11 bases left in between. CDR3 length equals 13 residues. The CDR3 nucleotides are TGTGCCAGCAGCACCGGCGGGGCAGATACGCAGTATTTT. Translation gives CASSTGGADTQYF.

The J gene is TRBJ2-1, the V gene TRBV6-2 or TRBV6-3; D tentatively reads TRBD1 or TRBD2 (6 bases each). With 5 bases removed from V and 6 bases from J, the gap between germline ends came to 17 bases. CDR3 length equals 15 residues. Germline assignment: CDR1 MNHEY and CDR2 SVGEGT. The chain's CDR3 is CASSRHWGAGNEQFF. The CDR3 DNA sequence: TGTGCCAGCAGTCGCCACTGGGGGGCCGGCAATGAGCAGTTCTTC.

This clonotype was detected only a few times. CDR3 DNA sequence: TGTGCCAGCAGCTTAGTCCCTTCGGCGGGAAACACAGATACGCAGTATTTT. Encoded protein: CASSLVPSAGNTDTQYF. This chain links TRBV7-2 with TRBJ2-3, with D perhaps TRBD2 (6 bases). The CDR3 totals 17 residues. Looked up from germline, CDR1 is SGHTA and CDR2 is FQGNSA. V was trimmed by 1 base and J by 2 bases, leaving 16 bases between them.

J is TRBJ2-3 and V is TRBV28; 14 nucleotides align to TRBD2. Germline V lookup: CDR1 MDHEN, CDR2 SYDVKM. V dropped 4 bases and J dropped 4; count of bases not matched to a gene: 4. The CDR3 extends over 16 amino acids. The CDR3 here is CASSSTSGRAADTQYF. In DNA form, the CDR3 reads TGTGCCAGCAGTTCGACTAGCGGGAGGGCCGCAGATACGCAGTATTTT. The whole variable domain, filled in from reference TRBV28 and TRBJ2-3, reads DVKVTQSSRYLVKRTGEKVFLECVQDMDHENMFWYRQDPGLGLRLIYFSYDVKMKEKGDIPEGYSVSREKKERFSLILESASTNQTSMYLCASSSTSGRAADTQYFGPGTRLTVL.

The V and J genes are TRBV10-3 and TRBJ1-1, with 8 bases matching TRBD1. The CDR3 has 17 amino acids. Germline loops: CDR1 ENHRY, CDR2 SYGVKD. V lost 6 bases, J lost 1 base, and 13 bases stayed unmatched. The CDR3 region is CAISPGTGSRGNTEAFF. As DNA, the CDR3 is TGTGCCATCAGCCCAGGGACAGGCAGTAGAGGGAACACTGAAGCTTTCTTT.

This clonotype was detected a few times. This chain's CDR3 is CASSYRETGELFF. CDR3 nucleotides: TGTGCCAGCAGTTACCGGGAAACCGGGGAGCTGTTTTTT. The V gene is TRBV6-5, the J gene TRBJ2-2; a weak D match, TRBD2 (5 bases). Trimming cost V 2 bases and J 5 bases, with 6 bases left between them. CDR1 MNHEY and CDR2 SVGAGI come from the germline V gene. The CDR3 consists of 13 residues.

This clonotype has more than one count but fewer than ten. The gene calls are TRBV9 and TRBJ2-4; 7 bases fit TRBD2. The J call may be faulty, since TRBJ2-7 better matches the DNA end. The CDR3 spans 16 residues. Germline CDR1 and CDR2: SGDLS and YYNGEE. CDR3 bases: TGTGCCAGCAGCGTAGATGGAGTACAGCGGGACGGCGAGCAGTACTTC. Translated, it gives CASSVDGVQRDGEQYF.

There are a few counts of this clonotype. The chain joins TRBV5-1 to TRBJ2-2; 8 nucleotides agree with TRBD2. This CDR3 spans 15 amino acids. V lost 4 bases to trimming and J lost 4 bases; unmatched junction nucleotides: 6. Germline V CDR1 and CDR2: SGHRS, YFSETQ. CDR3 protein: CASSREREITGELFF. In nucleotides, the CDR3 is TGCGCCAGCAGCCGGGAGCGGGAGATCACCGGGGAGCTGTTTTTT.

This clonotype was counted between two and nine times. The chain links TRBV7-8 to TRBJ2-1; perhaps TRBD1 as D (6 bases). The CDR3 runs 14 residues. V was clipped by 2 bases and J by 7 bases, with 12 bases between them. Germline V gene lookup returns CDR1 SGHVS and CDR2 FQNEAQ. CDR3 nucleotides: TGTGCCAGCAGCTTATACGCAGGGGAGAATGAGCAGTTCTTC. Its translation is CASSLYAGENEQFF.

This clonotype occurred a few times. This chain joins TRBV3-1 and TRBJ1-1; no reliable D call. The CDR3 spans 13 residues. Trimming left V 1 base short and J 5 bases short, with 8 bases between. Germline V gene data show CDR1 as LGHDT and CDR2 as YNNKEL (reference sequence). CDR3 nucleotides: TGTGCCAGCAGCCAAGGGTCCCTGACTGAAGCTTTCTTT. This encodes CASSQGSLTEAFF.

This clonotype has a handful of counts. The chain links TRBV4-2 to TRBJ1-1; a weak D match, TRBD1 (5 bases). The CDR3 totals 13 residues. Trimming stripped 2 bases from V and 6 bases from J, with 10 bases between. Germline CDR1 is LGHNA and CDR2 is YNFKEQ. The CDR3 loop is CASSQYGGSEAFF. In nucleotides, the CDR3 is TGTGCCAGCAGCCAATATGGGGGATCTGAAGCTTTCTTT.

In its sample, this clonotype was seen once. This sequence may be a read error, since a much larger clone differs from it by one base. The gene calls are TRBV29-1 and TRBJ2-7; D ambiguous. CDR1 and CDR2 (germline): SQVTM, ANQGSEA. CDR3 length: 14 amino acids. The CDR3 spells CSVEDQNSYYGQYF. CDR3 nucleotides: TGCAGCGTTGAAGATCAAAACAGCTACTACGGGCAGTACTTC.

This clonotype was picked up a small number of times. This chain uses TRBV4-1 with TRBJ2-3; no reliable D call. The CDR3 runs 15 residues. The V end lost 1 base, the J end lost 4 bases, and 12 bases lay between the germline ends. Germline V gene data show CDR1 as MGHRA and CDR2 as YSYEKL. The CDR3 DNA sequence: TGCGCCAGCAGCCAAGTAAGGATTGGGGCAGATACGCAGTATTTT. Encoded protein: CASSQVRIGADTQYF.

Turning to this clonotype: A read error may explain this, as a much larger clone is one base away. The CDR3 spells CSARDWGRGTEAFF. CDR3 nucleotides: TGCAGTGCTAGAGACTGGGGGCGAGGTACTGAAGCTTTCTTT. V and J are TRBV20-1 and TRBJ1-1; D may be TRBD1 (6 bases). V was trimmed by 0 bases and J by 5 bases, leaving 13 bases between them. The CDR3 consists of 14 residues. The germline CDR1 and CDR2 sequences are DFQATT and SNEGSKA (reference sequence).

A few counts support this clonotype. The CDR3 is CASSLGDGSSYEQYF. CDR3 bases: TGCGCCAGCAGCTTGGGCGACGGGAGTTCGTACGAGCAGTACTTC. The rearrangement links TRBV5-1 to TRBJ2-7; D perhaps matches TRBD2 (6 bases). V shed 0 bases and J shed 4 bases, with 14 bases lying between them. This CDR3 is 15 amino acids long. The germline CDR1 and CDR2 sequences are SGHRS and YFSETQ.

A remark on this clonotype: A read error is possible here, since a much larger clone lies one base away. This chain uses TRBV25-1 with TRBJ2-6; D may be TRBD1 (6 bases). The germline gives CDR1 MGHDK, CDR2 SYGVNS. CDR3 size: 14 residues. Here the CDR3 DNA reads TGTGCCAGCAGTGAATACGAGGGGGTCAACGTCCTGACTTTC. This sequence encodes CASSEYEGVNVLTF.

This clonotype appeared a few times. This sequence joins TRBV27 and TRBJ2-7, with D unclear. Germline V CDR1 and CDR2: MNHEY, SMNVEV (reference sequence). CDR3 length equals 13 residues. Deletions cut 3 bases from V and 7 bases from J, with 13 bases between. CDR3 DNA: TGTGCCAGCAGTTTCCCAGGTTTCGGGGAGCAGTACTTC. This sequence encodes CASSFPGFGEQYF.

This chain connects TRBV19 to TRBJ2-7; D uncertain. The V end was cut by 3 bases, the J end by 2 bases, with 11 bases between. Germline CDR1 LNHDA, CDR2 SQIVND (reference sequence). The CDR3 spans 14 residues. CDR3 sequence (DNA): TGTGCCAGTAGTATCGACCCAGCGACCTACGAGCAGTACTTC. It encodes CASSIDPATYEQYF.

This clonotype appeared once. This chain joins TRBV7-2 and TRBJ1-2; 9 bases fit TRBD1. CDR1 SGHTA and CDR2 FQGNSA come from the germline V gene. The CDR3 loop spans 16 amino acids. V lost 5 bases, J lost 8 bases, and 15 bases stayed unmatched. CDR3 loop: CASSPNPGQGSGGYTF. The CDR3 DNA sequence: TGTGCCAGCAGCCCTAATCCGGGACAGGGAAGCGGAGGCTACACCTTC. The full variable domain, with the rest looked up from reference TRBV7-2 and TRBJ1-2, is GAGVSQSPSNKVTEKGKDVELRCDPISGHTALYWYRQSLGQGLEFLIYFQGNSAPDKSGLPSDRFSAERTGGSVSTLTIQRTQQEDSAVYLCASSPNPGQGSGGYTFGSGTRLTVV.

This clonotype was counted only a few times. This chain connects TRBV5-6 to TRBJ2-7, with a tentative D call TRBD1 (5 bases). With 1 base removed from V and 0 bases from J, the gap between germline ends came to 14 bases. The CDR3 is 16 amino acids. CDR1 is SGHDT and CDR2 is YYEEEE in the germline V gene. CDR3 in DNA: TGTGCCAGCAGCTTGTATGGCAGACAGAGCTCCTACGAGCAGTACTTC. It specifies CASSLYGRQSSYEQYF.

The chain recombines TRBV5-1 with TRBJ2-5; the D gene is possibly TRBD2 (5 bases). This CDR3 spans 16 amino acids. Trimming stripped 4 bases from V and 5 bases from J, with 21 bases between. From germline, CDR1 is SGHRS and CDR2 YFSETQ. The CDR3: CASSTSGGYVSETQYF. The CDR3 DNA reads TGCGCCAGCAGCACATCAGGAGGCTATGTTTCGGAGACCCAGTACTTC.

V usage is TRBV3-1 and J usage is TRBJ2-7; possible D gene TRBD1, 6 bases. CDR1 is LGHDT and CDR2 is YNNKEL in the germline V gene (reference sequence). The ends were cut back, 5 bases at V and 7 bases at J, with 9 bases in the middle. This CDR3 comprises 11 residues. The CDR3 DNA reads TGTGCCAGCAGCGGCCAGGGGGAGCAGTACTTC. It yields the protein CASSGQGEQYF.

This clonotype was recorded many times. A much larger clone sits a single nucleotide away, making a read error possible. V usage is TRBV7-8 and J usage is TRBJ2-1; 10 bases agree with TRBD2. Germline V CDR1 and CDR2: SGHVS, FQNEAQ. The V gene end was trimmed by 3 bases and the J gene end by 9 bases; junction bases not matched to a gene: 5. This CDR3 region has 14 residues. CDR3 bases: TGTGCCAGCAGCTTGAGCGGGAGGGAAGGTGAGCAGTTCTTC. Translated: CASSLSGREGEQFF.

The V gene is TRBV29-1, the J gene TRBJ1-2; tentatively, D is TRBD1 (5 bases). V was cut by 3 bases and J by 7 bases, with 18 bases left in between. CDR1 and CDR2 (germline): SQVTM, ANQGSEA. The CDR3 consists of 14 residues. CDR3 sequence: CSVDRAVASSGYTF. The CDR3 region has the DNA TGCAGCGTTGACAGGGCAGTCGCTTCCTCTGGCTACACCTTC. Filled out from reference TRBV29-1 and TRBJ1-2, the complete variable domain reads SAVISQKPSRDICQRGTSLTIQCQVDSQVTMMFWYRQQPGQSLTLIATANQGSEATYESGFVIDKFPISRPNLTFSTLTVSNMSPEDSSIYLCSVDRAVASSGYTFGSGTRLTVV.

This chain links TRBV12-3 or TRBV12-4 with TRBJ1-5; TRBD1 matches 9 bases. CDR3 size: 15 residues. V shed 1 base, J shed 7 bases, and the junction held 5 bases outside the gene matches. The CDR3 loop is CASSLGGQGTQPQHF. For the CDR3, the DNA is TGTGCCAGCAGTTTAGGCGGACAGGGGACACAGCCCCAGCATTTT.

This chain uses TRBV7-2 with TRBJ1-2; 8 bases are shared with TRBD1. The CDR3 sequence is 16 residues long. V gave up 0 bases and J gave up 1 base; unmatched junction bases: 4. Germline assignment: CDR1 SGHTA and CDR2 FQGNSA. CDR3 sequence: CASSLAHRGNNYGYTF. CDR3 bases: TGTGCCAGCAGCTTAGCCCACAGGGGGAATAACTATGGCTACACCTTC.

The chain is built from TRBV7-9 and TRBJ2-5; 10 bases line up with TRBD2. Trimming removed 0 bases from V and 5 bases from J; junction bases left unmatched: 12. The length of the CDR3 is 18 residues. Looked up from germline, CDR1 is SEHNR and CDR2 is FQNEAQ (reference sequence). The CDR3 sequence is CASSLAPLAGVIMETQYF. In nucleotides, the CDR3 is TGTGCCAGCAGCTTAGCCCCCCTAGCGGGAGTTATCATGGAGACCCAGTACTTC. The complete variable domain, with remaining parts taken from reference TRBV7-9 and TRBJ2-5, reads DTGVSQNPRHKITKRGQNVTFRCDPISEHNRLYWYRQTLGQGPEFLTYFQNEAQLEKSRLLSDRFSAERPKGSFSTLEIQRTEQGDSAMYLCASSLAPLAGVIMETQYFGPGTRLLVL.

This clonotype was counted a few times. V usage is TRBV20-1 and J usage is TRBJ2-3; possibly TRBD1 for D (6 bases). Per germline, CDR1 DFQATT and CDR2 SNEGSKA (reference sequence). This CDR3 has 11 amino acids. Here the CDR3 DNA reads TGCAGGCCTGAGGGGGCAGATACGCAGTATTTT. The encoded protein is CRPEGADTQYF.

This clonotype appeared a few times. The gene calls are TRBV20-1 and TRBJ2-3; D possibly corresponds to TRBD2 (6 bases). V lost 3 bases and J lost 6, with 13 bases in between. Germline V gives CDR1 DFQATT, CDR2 SNEGSKA (reference sequence). The CDR3 runs 13 residues. The CDR3 DNA is TGCAGTGCTAGGGTCGGGGGAATTGATACGCAGTATTTT. The encoded protein is CSARVGGIDTQYF.

This clonotype has just a few counts. The rearrangement joins TRBV5-1 to TRBJ2-7, with 8 bases that match TRBD1. The CDR3 has 15 residues. J lost 4 bases, V lost 4 bases, and 10 bases had no gene match. Germline CDR1 reads SGHRS; CDR2 reads YFSETQ. The CDR3 region has the DNA TGCGCCAGCAGCATTGGGACAGGCTCTTTGTACGAGCAGTACTTC. Protein: CASSIGTGSLYEQYF.

The chain carries TRBV6-2 or TRBV6-3 and TRBJ2-7; 8 nucleotides agree with TRBD2. The CDR3 is 16 residues long. Losses at the gene ends were 2 bases for V and 2 bases for J; bases not matched to a gene: 8. In germline, CDR1 is MNHEY, CDR2 SVGEGT. Here the CDR3 reads CASSYPSGGLTYEQYF. In DNA form, the CDR3 reads TGTGCCAGCAGTTACCCGAGCGGGGGCCTCACCTACGAGCAGTACTTC.